The 17 T cell receptor beta chains presented below share a single source sample, sequenced in a study of sequential checkpoint blockade in melanoma. Using immunoSEQ multiplex PCR, the repertoire was profiled, and TCRdb retains in-frame clones only, with some absent. The sample carries some 15,000 clones, approximately 93% recorded once. Indicated treatment: randomized to nivolumab then ipilimumab (arm A) or the reverse (arm B). The source material was CD8+ T cells sorted from blood (inferred from file names), sampled from a patient given nivolumab and ipilimumab in sequence. The origin of the receptors is a human donor with melanoma.

This chain links TRBV23-1 with TRBJ1-5; 7 nucleotides line up with TRBD1. TRBV23-1 is known as an ORF, though its function is uncertain. The CDR3 has 18 amino acids. The J segment lost 1 base and the V segment lost 8 bases, leaving 17 bases of the junction unmatched. The CDR3 coding sequence is TGCGCCAGCCTACCTGACAGGGAAACGGAAGGGAGCAATCAGCCCCAGCATTTT. Protein: CASLPDRETEGSNQPQHF.

V usage is TRBV27 and J usage is TRBJ1-5; no definite D call. The ends were cut back, 5 bases at V and 2 bases at J, with 13 bases in the middle. The CDR3 runs to 15 residues. In germline, CDR1 is MNHEY, CDR2 SMNVEV (reference sequence). The CDR3: CASSPRGTGNQPQHF. Written as DNA, the CDR3 is TGTGCCAGCAGTCCACGGGGAACTGGCAATCAGCCCCAGCATTTT.

V and J are TRBV19 and TRBJ1-6; 9 bases are a match to TRBD1. This CDR3 comprises 14 residues. Germline values: CDR1 LNHDA, CDR2 SQIVND (reference sequence). The V and J ends lost 4 bases and 6 bases, in that order; junction bases with no gene match: 1. The CDR3 here is CASSTGQGNSPLHF. CDR3 nucleotide sequence: TGTGCCAGTAGTACGGGACAGGGTAATTCACCCCTCCACTTT.

J is TRBJ1-5 and V is TRBV19; 10 bases map to TRBD1. V trimming: 4 bases; J trimming: 2 bases; junction bases outside the gene matches: 11. Looked up from germline, CDR1 is LNHDA and CDR2 is SQIVND (reference sequence). This CDR3 region has 18 residues. CDR3 loop: CASSTGGDRGSGNQPQHF. DNA for the CDR3: TGTGCCAGTAGTACTGGAGGGGACAGGGGAAGTGGCAATCAGCCCCAGCATTTT. The whole variable domain, remainder taken from reference TRBV19 and TRBJ1-5, is DGGITQSPKYLFRKEGQNVTLSCEQNLNHDAMYWYRQDPGQGLRLIYYSQIVNDFQKGDIAEGYSVSREKKESFPLTVTSAQKNPTAFYLCASSTGGDRGSGNQPQHFGDGTRLSIL.

This clone was recorded only once. The chain employs TRBV4-3 and TRBJ1-4; TRBD1 matches at 7 bases. Trimming removed 3 bases from V and 0 bases from J; junction bases left unmatched: 4. Germline values: CDR1 LGHNA, CDR2 YSLEER. CDR3 length: 16 residues. CDR3 region: CASSHLTGATNEKLFF. The CDR3 DNA follows: TGCGCCAGCAGCCATTTAACAGGGGCAACTAATGAAAAACTGTTTTTT.

This clone occurred once. DNA for the CDR3: TGTGCCAGCAGTTTACGAGGGGGGGAGGCTTTCTTT. As protein: CASSLRGGEAFF. The chain is built from TRBV28 and TRBJ1-1, with D possibly matching TRBD1 (6 bases). Trimming took 2 bases from V and 11 from J, leaving 12 bases between them. Germline assignment: CDR1 MDHEN and CDR2 SYDVKM. The CDR3 length is 12 residues.

The table lists this clone with a count of one. The CDR3: CASSLEPSSGNTIYF. The CDR3 nucleotides read TGTGCCAGCAGCTTAGAGCCATCCTCTGGAAACACCATATATTTT. The chain carries TRBV7-9 and TRBJ1-3; D not certain. Germline assignment: CDR1 SEHNR and CDR2 FQNEAQ (reference sequence). This CDR3 has 15 amino acids. V lost 1 base, J lost 0 bases, and 7 bases lay in between.

V and J are TRBV14 and TRBJ2-7; D is perhaps TRBD2 (5 bases). Germline CDR1 SGHDN, CDR2 FVKESK. The CDR3 has 14 amino acids. V was trimmed by 5 bases and J by 2 bases, leaving 13 bases between them. This CDR3 reads CASSKRDTTYEQYF. The CDR3 nucleotides are TGTGCCAGCAGCAAGAGGGATACCACCTACGAGCAGTACTTC.

The chain uses TRBV7-9 and TRBJ1-4; the D gene is possibly TRBD1 (5 bases). There are 14 residues in the CDR3. The V end was cut by 1 base, the J end by 3 bases, with 6 bases between. The germline V gene encodes CDR1 SEHNR and CDR2 FQNEAQ (reference sequence). DNA for the CDR3: TGTGCCAGCAGCTTAGGACAGCCTAATGAAAAACTGTTTTTT. This gives the protein CASSLGQPNEKLFF. Supplemented by reference TRBV7-9 and TRBJ1-4, the full variable domain reads DTGVSQNPRHKITKRGQNVTFRCDPISEHNRLYWYRQTLGQGPEFLTYFQNEAQLEKSRLLSDRFSAERPKGSFSTLEIQRTEQGDSAMYLCASSLGQPNEKLFFGSGTQLSVL.

In DNA form, the CDR3 reads TGTGCCAGTTCGACAGGGGCTGAAGCTTTCTTT. Translation: CASSTGAEAFF. This chain connects TRBV25-1 to TRBJ1-1; 8 bases map to TRBD1. Germline trimming cut 9 bases from V and 6 bases from J; bases unmatched to any gene: 3. In germline, CDR1 is MGHDK, CDR2 SYGVNS. The CDR3 sequence is 11 residues long.

V usage is TRBV4-1 and J usage is TRBJ2-7, with TRBD1 identical over 7 bases. CDR1 and CDR2 (germline): MGHRA, YSYEKL. The trim removed 1 base at V and 2 bases at J, leaving 2 bases unmatched. The CDR3 loop spans 14 amino acids. CDR3 sequence reads: CASSQVGQPYEQYV. The CDR3 bases are TGCGCCAGCAGCCAAGTGGGACAGCCCTACGAGCAGTACGTC.

This clone was counted only a few times. The chain employs TRBV7-1 and TRBJ1-6; D is perhaps TRBD1 (5 bases). TRBV7-1 is reported as an ORF; its role is uncertain. Between the trimmed V and J ends, which lost 4 bases and 7 bases, there was a span of 11 bases. The length of the CDR3 is 14 residues. CDR3 sequence: CASSLGGRNSPLHF. The CDR3, as DNA: TGTGCCAGCAGCTTGGGGGGACGGAATTCACCCCTCCACTTT.

The V gene is TRBV7-8, the J gene TRBJ1-2; 10 bases align to TRBD1. The CDR3 length is 16 residues. From germline, CDR1 is SGHVS and CDR2 FQNEAQ. V was pared by 5 bases and J by 5 bases, with 11 bases of the junction left unmatched. CDR3 in amino acids: CASSKTGGHTNYGYTF. The CDR3 DNA reads as TGTGCCAGCAGCAAGACAGGGGGCCATACCAATTATGGCTACACCTTC.

The rearrangement links TRBV4-2 to TRBJ2-5; 7 nucleotides agree with TRBD2. The DNA end favors TRBJ2-7, so the J call may be wrong. The CDR3 loop spans 16 amino acids. Germline loops: CDR1 LGHNA, CDR2 YNFKEQ. CDR3 residues: CASSQSSGKAWYEQYF. The CDR3 DNA reads TGTGCCAGCAGCCAATCTAGCGGTAAGGCTTGGTACGAGCAGTACTTC.

The genes are TRBV11-2 and TRBJ1-1; a possible D gene is TRBD1 (6 bases). V was pared by 0 bases and J by 0 bases, with 8 bases between. In germline, CDR1 is SGHAT, CDR2 FQNNGV. There are 15 residues in the CDR3. The CDR3 DNA reads as TGTGCCAGCAGCTTAGAGCAGGGGATGAACACTGAAGCTTTCTTT. Amino acids: CASSLEQGMNTEAFF.

In this sample, this clone turned up a few times. This chain links TRBV6-5 with TRBJ1-2, with 8 bases fitting TRBD1. Germline assignment: CDR1 MNHEY and CDR2 SVGAGI. The CDR3 length is 15 residues. The trim removed 5 bases at V and 4 bases at J, leaving 9 bases unmatched. This CDR3 is CASSPKTGAIYGYTF. CDR3 DNA sequence: TGTGCCAGCAGTCCGAAGACAGGGGCCATCTATGGCTACACCTTC.

The V gene is TRBV28, the J gene TRBJ1-4; 9 bases are a match to TRBD1. Germline trimming cut 6 bases from V and 7 bases from J; bases unmatched to any gene: 12. This CDR3 is built from 16 residues. Per germline, CDR1 MDHEN and CDR2 SYDVKM. The CDR3 DNA reads TGTGCCAGCAGCAAATGGGGGACAGGGTTACGTGAAAAACTGTTTTTT. This gives the protein CASSKWGTGLREKLFF. Full variable domain (rest looked up from reference TRBV28 and TRBJ1-4): DVKVTQSSRYLVKRTGEKVFLECVQDMDHENMFWYRQDPGLGLRLIYFSYDVKMKEKGDIPEGYSVSREKKERFSLILESASTNQTSMYLCASSKWGTGLREKLFFGSGTQLSVL.